The 28 T cell receptor beta chains listed next were all sequenced from one sample in a study of T cell repertoires in aging, cancer and after chemotherapy. A mixed TRB-A/B primer pool amplified rearranged TRB by multiplex touch-down PCR. TCRdb itself ran the multiplex PCR reads through MiXCR, one entry per CDR3 protein. The table shows approximately 13,000 distinct CDR3 sequences, with approximately 24% occurring only once. The template was genomic DNA from peripheral blood, not RNA. The sample consisted of blood. These receptors were taken from a human donor in good health.

This sequence joins TRBV19 and TRBJ2-5; D may be TRBD1 (5 bases). V lost 6 bases and J 4 bases, leaving 15 bases between the germline ends. Germline CDR1 LNHDA, CDR2 SQIVND (reference sequence). This CDR3 comprises 14 residues. CDR3: CASSPRPQGETQYF. As DNA, the CDR3 is TGTGCCAGTAGCCCCCGGCCCCAGGGAGAGACCCAGTACTTC.

This clonotype was detected a few times. The chain uses TRBV27 and TRBJ2-6, with D perhaps being TRBD1 or TRBD2 (6 bases each). Looked up from germline, CDR1 is MNHEY and CDR2 is SMNVEV (reference sequence). The CDR3 sequence is 16 residues long. The V end was cut by 7 bases, the J end by 2 bases, with 15 bases between. The CDR3, as DNA: TGTGCCAGCACTCCCCTCGGGGGCGCTGGGGCCAACGTCCTGACTTTC. This encodes CASTPLGGAGANVLTF.

The sample holds a few counts of this clonotype. The chain couples TRBV20-1 to TRBJ1-5; D not certain. V was cut by 2 bases and J by 3 bases, with 8 bases left in between. This CDR3 spans 13 amino acids. Germline V gene lookup returns CDR1 DFQATT and CDR2 SNEGSKA (reference sequence). CDR3 protein: CSARHRANQPQHF. DNA for the CDR3: TGCAGTGCTAGACATAGGGCCAATCAGCCCCAGCATTTT.

The CDR3 nucleotides are TGTGCTATGAACACTTTAGCTTTCTTT. As protein: CAMNTLAFF. The chain recombines TRBV12-5 with TRBJ1-1; D remains ambiguous. From germline, CDR1 is LGHNT and CDR2 FRNRAP. The CDR3 runs to 9 residues. With 10 bases removed from V and 10 bases from J, the gap between germline ends came to 10 bases.

This clonotype was observed a handful of times. The chain employs TRBV10-3 and TRBJ1-2; D is ambiguous. This CDR3 contains 12 residues. Germline-derived CDR1 and CDR2 are ENHRY and SYGVKD. V was trimmed by 1 base and J by 6 bases, leaving 6 bases between them. CDR3 protein: CAISEFGDGYTF. The CDR3 nucleotides are TGTGCCATCAGTGAGTTCGGGGATGGCTACACCTTC.

Relative to its sample, this clonotype is medium-sized (0.01 to 0.1%). This sequence joins TRBV6-5 and TRBJ1-2; TRBD1 matches 9 bases. Germline CDR1 reads MNHEY; CDR2 reads SVGAGI. CDR3 size: 14 residues. V lost 6 bases, J lost 6 bases, and 8 bases stayed unmatched. The CDR3 coding sequence is TGTGCCAGCAGGCCAACCGGGACAGGGCATGGCTACACCTTC. Its translation: CASRPTGTGHGYTF.

This clonotype appeared a few times. This rearrangement joins TRBV7-3 to TRBJ1-1, with 8 bases fitting TRBD1. The CDR3 runs 14 residues. CDR1 SGHTA and CDR2 FQGTGA come from the germline V gene. The junction had 6 bases not matched to a gene; V was cut back by 5 bases and J by 4 bases. CDR3 nucleotide sequence: TGTGCCAGCAGCGCGCAGGGGGCTGGCACTGAAGCTTTCTTT. Translation gives CASSAQGAGTEAFF.

The chain uses TRBV20-1 and TRBJ1-5; the match to TRBD1 covers 10 bases. In germline, CDR1 is DFQATT, CDR2 SNEGSKA (reference sequence). The CDR3 is 14 amino acids. The ends lost 4 bases at V and 4 bases at J; junction bases unmatched: 4. The CDR3 DNA is TGCAGTGCTACGGGACAGGGGAGTAATCAGCCCCAGCATTTT. This codes for CSATGQGSNQPQHF.

The chain is built from TRBV20-1 and TRBJ2-7; D may be TRBD1 (6 bases). This CDR3 has 10 amino acids. V lost 5 bases, J lost 12 bases, and 14 bases lay in between. Germline CDR1 DFQATT, CDR2 SNEGSKA (reference sequence). CDR3 nucleotide sequence: TGCAGTGCTCGGACAGTCGGGCTGTACTTC. The encoded protein is CSARTVGLYF.

The chain has TRBV7-2 and TRBJ2-5, with D maybe TRBD2 (5 bases). Looked up from germline, CDR1 is SGHTA and CDR2 is FQGNSA. Trimming left V 1 base short and J 5 bases short, with 20 bases between. This CDR3 has 17 residues. DNA of the CDR3: TGTGCCAGCAGCTTAGGAGCGACTGGCGGGCCCACGGAGACCCAGTACTTC. The encoded protein is CASSLGATGGPTETQYF.

This clonotype appeared a few times. J is TRBJ1-2 and V is TRBV7-3, with D hard to call. The CDR3 is made up of 13 amino acids. Germline V gene data show CDR1 as SGHTA and CDR2 as FQGTGA. Trimming pared 5 bases from V and 1 base from J, leaving 8 bases between. The chain's CDR3 is CASSQGSNYGYTF. In nucleotides, the CDR3 is TGTGCCAGCAGCCAAGGCAGTAACTATGGCTACACCTTC.

This chain joins TRBV5-6 and TRBJ1-5; D ambiguous. The CDR3 is made up of 15 amino acids. V was trimmed by 4 bases and J by 0 bases, leaving 11 bases between them. CDR1 and CDR2 from the germline V gene are SGHDT and YYEEEE. The CDR3 DNA reads TGTGCCAGCAGCATCCGGGCCCATAGCAATCAGCCCCAGCATTTT. Its protein is CASSIRAHSNQPQHF.

In its sample, this clonotype is medium-sized (0.01 to 0.1%). This rearrangement joins TRBV20-1 to TRBJ2-7; D not certain. V was cut by 3 bases and J by 2 bases, with 11 bases left in between. CDR3 length: 13 residues. Germline V CDR1 and CDR2: DFQATT, SNEGSKA (reference sequence). The CDR3: CSASNRPAYEQYV. The CDR3 nucleotides are TGCAGTGCTAGTAATAGACCTGCCTACGAGCAGTACGTC.

This clonotype was counted only a few times. This sequence joins TRBV12-3 or TRBV12-4 and TRBJ1-4; D gene ambiguous. The CDR3 is 14 amino acids. Trimming shortened V by 3 bases and J by 6 bases, and 11 bases separated the two germline ends. CDR3 in DNA: TGTGCCAGCAGTTTGTCAGGTGCGGATGAAAAACTGTTTTTT. It codes for CASSLSGADEKLFF.

This clonotype is termed medium-sized. The chain has TRBV19 and TRBJ2-7; D perhaps matches TRBD2 (6 bases). Germline V CDR1 and CDR2: LNHDA, SQIVND (reference sequence). This CDR3 contains 15 residues. The V gene lost 3 bases and the J gene lost 3 bases, with 15 bases spanning the gap. In DNA form, the CDR3 reads TGTGCCAGTAGTATGAAGGGCACCGGGGGCTACGAGCAGTACTTC. This gives the protein CASSMKGTGGYEQYF.

This clonotype was seen more than once but under ten times. The chain has TRBV10-2 and TRBJ1-1; 8 nucleotides agree with TRBD1. There are 15 residues in the CDR3. Germline V gives CDR1 WSHSY, CDR2 SAAADI. V shed 2 bases, J shed 4 bases, and the junction held 6 bases outside the gene matches. Here the CDR3 DNA reads TGCGCCAGCAGTGAGCCATGGACAGGGAGCACTGAAGCTTTCTTT. It translates to CASSEPWTGSTEAFF.

This clonotype was found a few times. The rearrangement uses TRBV4-2 and TRBJ1-5; D ambiguous. CDR3 length: 14 amino acids. V gave up 6 bases and J gave up 1 base, with 10 bases separating them. Germline V lookup: CDR1 LGHNA, CDR2 YNFKEQ. The CDR3 DNA reads as TGTGCCAGCAGTTCGGAGGGAAGCAATCAGCCCCAGCATTTT. Its protein product is CASSSEGSNQPQHF.

This clonotype was seen a single time. A much larger clone is a single base away; this may be a read error. The chain combines TRBV6-5 with TRBJ1-2; D is undetermined. This CDR3 has 15 residues. Germline assignment: CDR1 MNHEY and CDR2 SVGAGI. V gave up 1 base and J gave up 5 bases, with 14 bases separating them. CDR3 bases: TGTGCCAGCAGTTACTTTGCGGTGACCTCTTATGGCTACACCTTC. It yields the protein CASSYFAVTSYGYTF.

Here the CDR3 reads CASSSGTSGTLAKNIQYF. The CDR3 DNA follows: TGTGCCAGTAGTTCCGGGACTAGCGGAACCCTAGCCAAAAACATTCAGTACTTC. This chain connects TRBV19 to TRBJ2-4; 11 nucleotides align to TRBD2. Germline V CDR1 and CDR2: LNHDA, SQIVND (reference sequence). This CDR3 has 18 residues. Trimming cost V 5 bases and J 0 bases; bases outside gene matches: 9. Drawing the rest from reference TRBV19 and TRBJ2-4, the complete variable domain is DGGITQSPKYLFRKEGQNVTLSCEQNLNHDAMYWYRQDPGQGLRLIYYSQIVNDFQKGDIAEGYSVSREKKESFPLTVTSAQKNPTAFYLCASSSGTSGTLAKNIQYFGAGTRLSVL.

By frequency in the sample, this clonotype is medium-sized. V usage is TRBV19 and J usage is TRBJ2-7; no reliable D call. CDR1 LNHDA and CDR2 SQIVND come from the germline V gene (reference sequence). The CDR3 spans 13 residues. Between the trimmed V and J ends, which lost 0 bases and 7 bases, there was a span of 10 bases. CDR3 amino acids: CASSIETGQEQYF. CDR3 nucleotides: TGTGCCAGTAGTATAGAGACGGGTCAGGAGCAGTACTTC. The variable domain in full, completed from reference TRBV19 and TRBJ2-7, reads DGGITQSPKYLFRKEGQNVTLSCEQNLNHDAMYWYRQDPGQGLRLIYYSQIVNDFQKGDIAEGYSVSREKKESFPLTVTSAQKNPTAFYLCASSIETGQEQYFGPGTRLTVT.

The gene calls are TRBV5-1 and TRBJ1-2, with TRBD1 as a possible D gene (5 bases). Per the germline V gene, CDR1 is SGHRS and CDR2 is YFSETQ. The CDR3 has 17 residues. V lost 2 bases and J 2 bases, leaving 19 bases between the germline ends. CDR3 DNA sequence: TGCGCCAGCAGCTTATCCTCCGGGGCCGCGGGGAACTATGGCTACACCTTC. Amino acid sequence: CASSLSSGAAGNYGYTF.

The V and J genes are TRBV13 and TRBJ2-6; D unclear. CDR3 length: 16 residues. The V end lost 2 bases, the J end lost 4 bases, and 12 bases lay between the germline ends. Germline V CDR1 and CDR2: PRHDT, FYEKMQ (reference sequence). CDR3 in amino acids: CASSLFSRSGANVLTF. CDR3 sequence (DNA): TGTGCCAGCAGCTTATTTTCTCGATCAGGGGCCAACGTCCTGACTTTC.

The chain carries TRBV20-1 and TRBJ2-3; no firm D call. The CDR3 consists of 12 residues. Per the germline V gene, CDR1 is DFQATT and CDR2 is SNEGSKA (reference sequence). V was cut by 3 bases and J by 2 bases, with 6 bases left in between. In DNA, the CDR3 is TGCAGTGCTAGCCTCCCCACAGATACGCAGTATTTT. This gives the protein CSASLPTDTQYF.

The chain employs TRBV7-9 and TRBJ2-2; D is undetermined. Trimming cost V 5 bases and J 8 bases, with 12 bases left between them. Germline assignment: CDR1 SEHNR and CDR2 FQNEAQ (reference sequence). The length of the CDR3 is 13 residues. CDR3 DNA: TGTGCCAGCAGCCAGACGCGGACGGGGGAGCTGTTTTTT. Translating gives CASSQTRTGELFF.

This clonotype appeared a few times. The chain combines TRBV18 with TRBJ1-4; 7 bases line up with TRBD1. In germline, CDR1 is KGHSH, CDR2 LQKENI. The V gene end was trimmed by 7 bases and the J gene end by 5 bases; junction bases not matched to a gene: 4. The length of the CDR3 is 13 residues. The CDR3, as DNA: TGTGCCAGCTTGGGACAGCAAAATGAAAAACTGTTTTTT. It specifies CASLGQQNEKLFF.

This clonotype came up a few times. This chain links TRBV7-9 with TRBJ2-4, with no clear D. The CDR3 runs to 14 residues. V lost 6 bases, J lost 0 bases, and 9 bases lay in between. Germline CDR1 is SEHNR and CDR2 is FQNEAQ (reference sequence). The CDR3 region is CASSYSGAKNIQYF. The CDR3 region has the DNA TGTGCCAGCAGTTACTCAGGAGCCAAAAACATTCAGTACTTC.

This chain joins TRBV7-9 and TRBJ2-2; TRBD2 matches 8 bases. The germline CDR1 and CDR2 sequences are SEHNR and FQNEAQ (reference sequence). CDR3 length equals 16 residues. Trimming at V came to 1 base and at J to 2 bases, leaving 3 bases not matched to a gene. The DNA of the CDR3 is TGTGCCAGCAGCTTAGGCGGGGGGACCAACACCGGGGAGCTGTTTTTT. Amino acid sequence: CASSLGGGTNTGELFF.

V is TRBV11-3 and J is TRBJ1-3; D unclear. V lost 5 bases, J lost 3 bases, and 8 bases lay in between. The CDR3 covers 13 residues. The germline gives CDR1 SGHNT, CDR2 YENEEA. For the CDR3, the DNA is TGTGCCAGCAGCCCTCAAGATGGAAACACCATATATTTT. This sequence encodes CASSPQDGNTIYF.